The text below deals with one T cell receptor beta chain. Its specificity is not known. Method: immunoSEQ multiplex PCR; TCRdb's copy keeps in-frame clones and lacks some. The table shows about 150,000 clones, with about nine tenths occurring only once. The CDR3 extends over 14 amino acids. Trimming took 2 bases from V and 4 from J, leaving 12 bases between them. Germline V gene sequence: CDR1 SGHVS, CDR2 FQNEAQ. These data belong to a study of T cell responses to AZD1222 COVID-19 vaccine. Study-wide points: The breadth and depth of Spike-specific TCRs increased once two AZD1222 doses had been given.

This clonotype was sampled from an adult in good health. The sample in question was peripheral blood, obtained on day 0 of AZD1222 vaccination. V gene TRBV7-8 combines with J gene TRBJ2-7, with D uncertain. The CDR3 nucleotides read TGTGCCAGCAGCTTAAGTCCAACCTTGTACGAGCAGTACTTC. As protein: CASSLSPTLYEQYF.